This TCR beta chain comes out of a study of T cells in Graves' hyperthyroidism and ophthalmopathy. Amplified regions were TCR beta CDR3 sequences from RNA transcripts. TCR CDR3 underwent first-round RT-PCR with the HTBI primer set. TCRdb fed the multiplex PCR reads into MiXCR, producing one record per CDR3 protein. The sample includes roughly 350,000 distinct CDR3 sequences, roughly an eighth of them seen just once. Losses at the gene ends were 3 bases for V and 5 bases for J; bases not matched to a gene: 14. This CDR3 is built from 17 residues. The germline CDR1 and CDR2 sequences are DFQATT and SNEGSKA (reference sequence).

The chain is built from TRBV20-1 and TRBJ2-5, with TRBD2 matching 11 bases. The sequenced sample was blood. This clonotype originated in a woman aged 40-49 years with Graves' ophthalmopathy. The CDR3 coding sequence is TGCAGTGCTAGCAGACTAGCGGGAATAAGGGGAGGGGAGACCCAGTACTTC. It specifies CSASRLAGIRGGETQYF.